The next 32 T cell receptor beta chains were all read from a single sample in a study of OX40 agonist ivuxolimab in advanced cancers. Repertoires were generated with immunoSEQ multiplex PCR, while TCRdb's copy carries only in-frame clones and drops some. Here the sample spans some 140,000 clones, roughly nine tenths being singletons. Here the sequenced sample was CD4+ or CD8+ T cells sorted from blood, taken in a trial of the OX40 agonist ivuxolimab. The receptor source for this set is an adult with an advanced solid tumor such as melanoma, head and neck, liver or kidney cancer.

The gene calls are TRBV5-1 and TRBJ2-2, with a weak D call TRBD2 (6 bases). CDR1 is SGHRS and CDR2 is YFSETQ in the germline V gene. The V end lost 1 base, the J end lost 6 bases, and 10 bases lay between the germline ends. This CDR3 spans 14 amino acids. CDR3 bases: TGCGCCAGCAGCTTGTCAGCTAGCGCCGGGGAGCTGTTTTTT. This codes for CASSLSASAGELFF.

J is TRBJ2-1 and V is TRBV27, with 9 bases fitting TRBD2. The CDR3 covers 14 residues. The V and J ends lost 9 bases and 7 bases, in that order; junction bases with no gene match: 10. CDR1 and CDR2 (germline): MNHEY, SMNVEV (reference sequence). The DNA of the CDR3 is TGTGCCAGACCCTATAGCGGGAGAAGAAATGAGCAGTTCTTC. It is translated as CARPYSGRRNEQFF.

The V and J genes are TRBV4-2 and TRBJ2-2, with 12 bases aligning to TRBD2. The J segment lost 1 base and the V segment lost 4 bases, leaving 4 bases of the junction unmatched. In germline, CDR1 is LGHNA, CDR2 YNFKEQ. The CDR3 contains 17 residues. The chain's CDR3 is CASSRRLAGENTGELFF. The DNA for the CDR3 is TGTGCCAGCAGCCGCCGACTAGCGGGAGAGAACACCGGGGAGCTGTTTTTT.

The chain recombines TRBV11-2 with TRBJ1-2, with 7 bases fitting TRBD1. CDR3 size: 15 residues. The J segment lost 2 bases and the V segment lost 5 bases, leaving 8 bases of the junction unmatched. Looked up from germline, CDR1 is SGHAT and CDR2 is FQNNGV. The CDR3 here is CASSHEGGANYGYTF. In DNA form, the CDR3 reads TGTGCCAGCAGCCACGAAGGGGGCGCCAACTATGGCTACACCTTC.

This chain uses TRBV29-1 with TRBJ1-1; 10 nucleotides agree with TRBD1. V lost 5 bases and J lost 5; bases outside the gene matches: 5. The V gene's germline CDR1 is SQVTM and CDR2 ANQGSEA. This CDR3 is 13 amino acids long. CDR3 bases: TGCAGCGTTTGGGACAGGGGAGGAACTGAAGCTTTCTTT. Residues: CSVWDRGGTEAFF.

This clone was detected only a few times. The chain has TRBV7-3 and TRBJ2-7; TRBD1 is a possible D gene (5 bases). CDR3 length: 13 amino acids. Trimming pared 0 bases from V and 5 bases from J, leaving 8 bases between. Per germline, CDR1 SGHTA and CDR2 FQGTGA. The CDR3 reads CASSLTWGNEQYF. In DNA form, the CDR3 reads TGTGCCAGCAGCTTAACGTGGGGCAACGAGCAGTACTTC.

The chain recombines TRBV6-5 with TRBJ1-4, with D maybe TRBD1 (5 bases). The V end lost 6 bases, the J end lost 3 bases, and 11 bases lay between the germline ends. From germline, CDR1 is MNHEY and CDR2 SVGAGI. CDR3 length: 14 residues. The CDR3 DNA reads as TGTGCCAGCAGCCCAAGAGGGGCTAATGAAAAACTGTTTTTT. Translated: CASSPRGANEKLFF.

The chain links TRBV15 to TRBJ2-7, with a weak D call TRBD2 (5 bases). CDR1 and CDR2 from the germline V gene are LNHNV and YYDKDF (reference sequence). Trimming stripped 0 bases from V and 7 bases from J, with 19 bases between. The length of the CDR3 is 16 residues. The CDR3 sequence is CATSREVPALAGEQYF. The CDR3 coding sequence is TGTGCCACCAGCAGAGAGGTTCCGGCGCTCGCGGGTGAGCAGTACTTC.

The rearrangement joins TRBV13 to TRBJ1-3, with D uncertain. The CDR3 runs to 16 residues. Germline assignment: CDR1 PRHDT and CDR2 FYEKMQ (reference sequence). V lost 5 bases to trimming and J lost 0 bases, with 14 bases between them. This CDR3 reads CASSRRAEASGNTIYF. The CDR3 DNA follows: TGTGCCAGCAGCCGCCGAGCGGAGGCCTCTGGAAACACCATATATTTT.

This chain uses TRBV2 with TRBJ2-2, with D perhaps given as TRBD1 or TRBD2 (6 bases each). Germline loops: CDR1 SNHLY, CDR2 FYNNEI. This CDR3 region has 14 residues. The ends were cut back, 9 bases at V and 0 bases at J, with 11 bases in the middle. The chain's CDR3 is CARGGSTNTGELFF. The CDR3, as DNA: TGTGCCAGGGGGGGCAGTACGAACACCGGGGAGCTGTTTTTT.

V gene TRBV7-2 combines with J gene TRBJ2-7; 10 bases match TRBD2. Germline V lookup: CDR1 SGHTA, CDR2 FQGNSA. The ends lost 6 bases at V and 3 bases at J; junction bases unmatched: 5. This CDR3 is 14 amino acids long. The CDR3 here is CASRPGLANYEQYF. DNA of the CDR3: TGTGCCAGCAGGCCGGGACTAGCGAACTACGAGCAGTACTTC.

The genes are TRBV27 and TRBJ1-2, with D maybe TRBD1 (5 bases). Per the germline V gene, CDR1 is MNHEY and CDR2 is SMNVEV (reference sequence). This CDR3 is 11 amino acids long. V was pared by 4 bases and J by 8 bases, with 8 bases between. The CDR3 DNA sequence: TGTGCCAGCAGTTCCAGGGAGGGCTACACCTTC. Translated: CASSSREGYTF.

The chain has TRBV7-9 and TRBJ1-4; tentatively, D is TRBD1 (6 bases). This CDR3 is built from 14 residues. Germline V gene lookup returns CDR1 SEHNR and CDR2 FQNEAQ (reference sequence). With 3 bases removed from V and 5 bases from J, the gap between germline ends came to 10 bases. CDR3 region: CASSLRTENEKLFF. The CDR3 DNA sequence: TGTGCCAGCAGCTTGAGGACAGAGAATGAAAAACTGTTTTTT.

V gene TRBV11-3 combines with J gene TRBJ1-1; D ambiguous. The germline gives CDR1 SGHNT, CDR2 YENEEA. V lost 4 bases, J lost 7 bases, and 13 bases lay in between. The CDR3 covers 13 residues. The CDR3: CASSSRTASEAFF. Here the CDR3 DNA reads TGTGCCAGCAGCTCCCGGACTGCCAGTGAAGCTTTCTTT.

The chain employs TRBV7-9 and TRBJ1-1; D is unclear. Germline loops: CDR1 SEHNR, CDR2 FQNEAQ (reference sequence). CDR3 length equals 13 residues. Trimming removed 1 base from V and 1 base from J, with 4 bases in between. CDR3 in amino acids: CASSLEANTEAFF. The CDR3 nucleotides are TGTGCCAGCAGCTTAGAGGCGAACACTGAAGCTTTCTTT. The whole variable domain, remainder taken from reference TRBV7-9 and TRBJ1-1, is DTGVSQNPRHKITKRGQNVTFRCDPISEHNRLYWYRQTLGQGPEFLTYFQNEAQLEKSRLLSDRFSAERPKGSFSTLEIQRTEQGDSAMYLCASSLEANTEAFFGQGTRLTVV.

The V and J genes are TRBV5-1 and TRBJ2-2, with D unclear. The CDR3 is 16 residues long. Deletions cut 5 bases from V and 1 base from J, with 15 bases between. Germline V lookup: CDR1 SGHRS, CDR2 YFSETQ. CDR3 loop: CASRGGSILNTGELFF. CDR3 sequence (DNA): TGCGCCAGCAGGGGTGGTTCTATCCTGAACACCGGGGAGCTGTTTTTT.

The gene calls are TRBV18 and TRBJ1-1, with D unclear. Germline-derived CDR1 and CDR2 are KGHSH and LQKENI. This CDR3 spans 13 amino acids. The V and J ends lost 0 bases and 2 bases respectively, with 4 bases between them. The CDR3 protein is CASSPPFNTEAFF. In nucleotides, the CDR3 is TGTGCCAGCTCACCACCGTTCAACACTGAAGCTTTCTTT.

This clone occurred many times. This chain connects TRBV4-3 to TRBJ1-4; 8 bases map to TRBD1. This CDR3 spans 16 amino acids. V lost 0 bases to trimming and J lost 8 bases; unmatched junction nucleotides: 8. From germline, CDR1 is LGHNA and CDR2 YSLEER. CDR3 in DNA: TGCGCCAGCAGCCAAGATAGAACAGGGGGTGGCGAAAAACTGTTTTTT. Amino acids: CASSQDRTGGGEKLFF.

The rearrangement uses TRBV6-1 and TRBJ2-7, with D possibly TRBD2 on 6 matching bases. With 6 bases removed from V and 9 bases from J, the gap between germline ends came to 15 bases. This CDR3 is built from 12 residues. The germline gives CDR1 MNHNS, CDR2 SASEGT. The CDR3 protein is CASRRDSPSQYF. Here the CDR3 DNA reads TGTGCCAGCAGGCGGGACTCCCCTTCGCAGTACTTC.

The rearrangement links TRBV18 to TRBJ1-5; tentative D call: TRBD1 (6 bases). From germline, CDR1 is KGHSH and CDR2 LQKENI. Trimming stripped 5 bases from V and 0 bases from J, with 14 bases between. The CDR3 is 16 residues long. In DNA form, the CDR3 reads TGTGCCAGCTCAGCTGGACAGCCCTCTAGCAATCAGCCCCAGCATTTT. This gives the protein CASSAGQPSSNQPQHF.

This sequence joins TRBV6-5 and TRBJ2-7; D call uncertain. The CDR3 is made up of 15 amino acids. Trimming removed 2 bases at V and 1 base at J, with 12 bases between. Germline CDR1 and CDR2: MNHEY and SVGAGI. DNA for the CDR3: TGTGCCAGCAGTTACGGCGGAGCACTTTCCTACGAGCAGTACTTC. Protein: CASSYGGALSYEQYF.

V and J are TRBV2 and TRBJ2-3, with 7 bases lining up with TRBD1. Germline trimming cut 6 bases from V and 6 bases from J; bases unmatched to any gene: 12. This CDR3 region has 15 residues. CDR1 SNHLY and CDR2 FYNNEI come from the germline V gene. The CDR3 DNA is TGTGCCAGCAGCCGACAGGGCCAATTTAAGGATACGCAGTATTTT. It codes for CASSRQGQFKDTQYF.

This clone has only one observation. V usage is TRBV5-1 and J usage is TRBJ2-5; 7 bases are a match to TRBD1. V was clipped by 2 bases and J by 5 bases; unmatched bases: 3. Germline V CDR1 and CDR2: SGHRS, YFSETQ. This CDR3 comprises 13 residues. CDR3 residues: CASSLGQAETQYF. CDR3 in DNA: TGCGCCAGCAGCTTAGGACAGGCGGAGACCCAGTACTTC.

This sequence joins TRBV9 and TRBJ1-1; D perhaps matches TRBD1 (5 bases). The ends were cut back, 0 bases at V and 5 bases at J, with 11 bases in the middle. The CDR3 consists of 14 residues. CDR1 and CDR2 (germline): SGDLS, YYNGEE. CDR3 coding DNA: TGTGCCAGCAGCGTAGCTGTCGAGGGGACTGAAGCTTTCTTT. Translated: CASSVAVEGTEAFF.

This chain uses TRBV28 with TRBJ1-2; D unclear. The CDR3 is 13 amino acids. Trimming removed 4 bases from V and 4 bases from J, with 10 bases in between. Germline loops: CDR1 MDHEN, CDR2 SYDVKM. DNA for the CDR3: TGTGCCAGCAGTTACAACAGCTTCTATGGCTACACCTTC. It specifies CASSYNSFYGYTF.

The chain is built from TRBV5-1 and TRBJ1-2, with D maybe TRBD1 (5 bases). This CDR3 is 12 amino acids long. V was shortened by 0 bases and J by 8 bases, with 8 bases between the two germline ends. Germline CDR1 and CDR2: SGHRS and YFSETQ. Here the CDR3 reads CASSLEQEGYTF. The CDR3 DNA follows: TGCGCCAGCAGCTTGGAACAGGAAGGCTACACCTTC.

The chain's CDR3 is CASSEQGQTNTGELFF. CDR3 DNA sequence: TGTGCCAGCAGTGAGCAGGGACAGACGAACACCGGGGAGCTGTTTTTT. The chain joins TRBV2 to TRBJ2-2; 7 bases are a match to TRBD1. Germline V gene data show CDR1 as SNHLY and CDR2 as FYNNEI. This CDR3 has 16 amino acids. The J segment lost 0 bases and the V segment lost 3 bases, leaving 4 bases of the junction unmatched.

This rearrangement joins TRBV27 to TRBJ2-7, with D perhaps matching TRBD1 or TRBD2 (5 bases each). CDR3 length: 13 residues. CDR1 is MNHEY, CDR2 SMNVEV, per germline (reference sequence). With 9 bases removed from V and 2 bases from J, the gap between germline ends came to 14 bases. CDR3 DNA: TGTGCCAGGAGGGCGGACACAACCTACGAGCAGTACTTC. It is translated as CARRADTTYEQYF.

Here the CDR3 reads CSVEVPQGSSYEQYF. In DNA form, the CDR3 reads TGCAGCGTTGAAGTTCCACAGGGGAGCTCCTACGAGCAGTACTTC. J is TRBJ2-7 and V is TRBV29-1; 7 bases map to TRBD1. The CDR3 has 15 amino acids. The V and J ends lost 1 base and 0 bases, in that order; junction bases with no gene match: 6. The germline V gene has CDR1 SQVTM and CDR2 ANQGSEA.

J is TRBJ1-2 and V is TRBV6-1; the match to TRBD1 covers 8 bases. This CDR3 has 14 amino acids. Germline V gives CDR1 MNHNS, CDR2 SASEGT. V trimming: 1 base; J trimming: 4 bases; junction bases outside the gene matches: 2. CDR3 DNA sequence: TGTGCCAGCAGTGAAGGTACAGGGGGCTATGGCTACACCTTC. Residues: CASSEGTGGYGYTF.

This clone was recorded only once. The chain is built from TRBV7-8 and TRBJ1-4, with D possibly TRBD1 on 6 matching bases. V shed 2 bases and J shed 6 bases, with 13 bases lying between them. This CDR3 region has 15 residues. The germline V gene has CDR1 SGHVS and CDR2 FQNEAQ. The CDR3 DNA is TGTGCCAGCAGCTTATTCCAGGGGCGGGATGAAAAACTGTTTTTT. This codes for CASSLFQGRDEKLFF.

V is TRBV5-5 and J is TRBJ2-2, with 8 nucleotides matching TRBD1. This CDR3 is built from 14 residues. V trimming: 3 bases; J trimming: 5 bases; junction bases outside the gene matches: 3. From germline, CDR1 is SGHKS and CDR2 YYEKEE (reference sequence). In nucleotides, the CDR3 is TGTGCCAGCAGCTCACAGGGGGAAACCGGGGAGCTGTTTTTT. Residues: CASSSQGETGELFF.